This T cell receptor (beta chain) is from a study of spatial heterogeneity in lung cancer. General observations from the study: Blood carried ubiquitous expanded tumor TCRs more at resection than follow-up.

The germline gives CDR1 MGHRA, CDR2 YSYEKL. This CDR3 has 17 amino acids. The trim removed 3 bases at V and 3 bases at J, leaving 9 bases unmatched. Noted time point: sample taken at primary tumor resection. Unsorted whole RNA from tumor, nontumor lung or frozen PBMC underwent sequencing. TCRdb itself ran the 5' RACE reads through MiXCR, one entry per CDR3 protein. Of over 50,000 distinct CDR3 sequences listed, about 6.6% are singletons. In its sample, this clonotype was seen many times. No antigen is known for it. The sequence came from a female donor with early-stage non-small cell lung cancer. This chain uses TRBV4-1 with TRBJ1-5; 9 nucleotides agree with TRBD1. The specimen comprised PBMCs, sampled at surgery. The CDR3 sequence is CASSHPYRGLPNQPQHF. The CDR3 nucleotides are TGCGCCAGCAGCCATCCTTACAGGGGGCTCCCCAATCAGCCCCAGCATTTT.